This T cell receptor beta chain was documented in a study of TIL therapy for anti-PD-1-resistant metastatic lung cancer. From germline, CDR1 is LGHDT and CDR2 YNNKEL (reference sequence). The CDR3 totals 12 residues. The V end was cut by 5 bases, the J end by 3 bases, with 8 bases between. This was the immunoSEQ v3 assay. The table came from immunoSEQ multiplex PCR; TCRdb's copy has only in-frame clones and leaves some out. The table shows about 50,000 clones, with 80% to 90% occurring only once. This sample's time point: pre-treatment sample, taken before nivolumab and TIL therapy. The V and J genes are TRBV3-1 (or the pseudogene TRBV3-2) and TRBJ2-7, with D perhaps matching TRBD1 or TRBD2 (5 bases each). This receptor was taken from a person between 25 and 80 years old with non-small cell lung cancer. The sequenced sample was blood, obtained at baseline. CDR3 sequence (DNA): TGTGCCAGCAGCACGAGGGGCTACGAGCAGTACTTC. Translated: CASSTRGYEQYF.